This T cell receptor beta chain was identified during a study of CD8 T cells in ankylosing spondylitis. General study findings and limits: The clones that were linked to disease were reported to be significantly enriched in matched synovial fluid samples from ankylosing spondylitis patients. Disease-associated clonotypes exhibited CD8+ identity and were relatively infrequent in peripheral blood. The study identified a TCR beta motif of roughly eight highly homologous variants that appeared characteristic of ankylosing spondylitis blood.

The V end lost 1 base, the J end lost 0 bases, and 16 bases lay between the germline ends. This CDR3 has 18 amino acids. Ten or more counts support this clonotype. What it recognizes is unknown. Libraries for TCR beta were made by quantitative 5'-RACE with molecular barcodes. TCRdb called the 5' RACE reads again in MiXCR, with one record for every CDR3 protein. This table has 250,000 or so distinct CDR3 sequences, under 12% appearing once. The specimen sequenced was blood, either unsorted or a sorted T cell fraction (not recorded which). This clonotype originated in a male donor with ankylosing spondylitis or in good health (not recorded which). The V gene is TRBV12-3 or TRBV12-4, the J gene TRBJ2-1, with a weak D call TRBD1 (6 bases). The CDR3 loop reads CASSLEWTEDFSYNEQFF. The CDR3 region has the DNA TGTGCCAGCAGTTTAGAATGGACAGAAGACTTCTCCTACAATGAGCAGTTCTTC.